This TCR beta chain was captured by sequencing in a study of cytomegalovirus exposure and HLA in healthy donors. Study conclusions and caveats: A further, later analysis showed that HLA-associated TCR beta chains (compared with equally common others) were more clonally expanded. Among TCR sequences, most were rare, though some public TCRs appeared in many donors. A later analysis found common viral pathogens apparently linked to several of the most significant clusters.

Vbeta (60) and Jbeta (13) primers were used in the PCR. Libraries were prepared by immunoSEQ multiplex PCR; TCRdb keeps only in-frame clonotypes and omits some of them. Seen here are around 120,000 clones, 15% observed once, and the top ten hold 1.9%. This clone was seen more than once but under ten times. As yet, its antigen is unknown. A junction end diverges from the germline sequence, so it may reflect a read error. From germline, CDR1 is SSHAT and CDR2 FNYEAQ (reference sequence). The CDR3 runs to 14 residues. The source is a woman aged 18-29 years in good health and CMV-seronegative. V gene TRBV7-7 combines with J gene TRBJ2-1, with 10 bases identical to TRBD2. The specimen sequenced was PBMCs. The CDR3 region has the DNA TGTGCTAGCAGCTCTAGCGGGAGTGGTAATGAGCAGTTCTTC. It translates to CASSSSGSGNEQFF.